This T cell receptor beta chain is from a study of PD-L1 blockade in urothelial cancer. J lost 4 bases, V lost 3 bases, and 7 bases had no gene match. This CDR3 spans 16 amino acids. Germline V gives CDR1 KGHSH, CDR2 LQKENI. TCRdb keeps only in-frame clones here, not all; method: immunoSEQ multiplex PCR. The sample lists around 40,000 clones; approximately 78% were seen once. Time point specified: peripheral blood 6 weeks after treatment start. Sample contribution per patient ranged from 1 to 8, covering pretreatment and on-treatment. Whole-study results and caveats: Pretreatment TCR clonality in blood under the median foretold superior survival.

Concerning this clone: Its antigen is undetermined.

The rearrangement uses TRBV18 and TRBJ2-1; TRBD1 aligns across 9 bases. The material was PBMCs, obtained around atezolizumab (anti-PD-L1) treatment. The receptor was isolated from a man aged 55 to 70 with urothelial cancer. CDR3 sequence reads: CASSPPGQGAYNEQFF. The DNA of the CDR3 is TGTGCCAGCTCACCTCCGGGACAGGGAGCGTACAATGAGCAGTTCTTC.